Shown below are 10 T cell receptor beta chains from a single sample sequenced in a study of cytomegalovirus exposure and HLA in healthy donors. A multiplex PCR was run with 60 Vbeta primers and 13 Jbeta primers. Clones were read by immunoSEQ multiplex PCR, and TCRdb kept only the in-frame ones, dropping some. The top ten hold 2% to 3% of the sample, which has roughly 150,000 clones, approximately 81% seen once. The sample was PBMCs. The source is a boy aged 2-9 years in good health and CMV-seronegative.

This clone occurred once. V and J are TRBV5-1 and TRBJ1-5; 9 positions agree with TRBD1. The CDR3 runs to 16 residues. Germline-derived CDR1 and CDR2 are SGHRS and YFSETQ. V lost 0 bases, J lost 3 bases, and 4 bases stayed unmatched. In DNA form, the CDR3 reads TGCGCCAGCAGCTTGGGAGGGGACAGGGACAATCAGCCCCAGCATTTT. Translated: CASSLGGDRDNQPQHF.

The chain carries TRBV5-6 and TRBJ2-3, with 9 bases that match TRBD2. CDR1 and CDR2 (germline): SGHDT, YYEEEE. CDR3 length equals 15 residues. J was trimmed by 2 bases and V by 7 bases; bases with no gene match: 8. Here the CDR3 reads CASSRGGGATDTQYF. CDR3 bases: TGTGCCAGCTCGCGCGGGGGGGGCGCCACAGATACGCAGTATTTT.

This chain links TRBV27 with TRBJ2-7, with 7 nucleotides matching TRBD1. The germline gives CDR1 MNHEY, CDR2 SMNVEV (reference sequence). The CDR3 totals 15 residues. Germline trimming cut 5 bases from V and 3 bases from J; bases unmatched to any gene: 10. The CDR3 spells CASSPQPDRNYEQYF. The CDR3 DNA reads as TGTGCCAGCAGTCCCCAACCGGACAGGAACTACGAGCAGTACTTC.

This clone occurred once. J is TRBJ2-1 and V is TRBV11-3; the D gene is possibly TRBD1 (6 bases). V gave up 3 bases and J gave up 10 bases, with 7 bases separating them. The V gene's germline CDR1 is SGHNT and CDR2 YENEEA. This CDR3 spans 11 amino acids. Here the CDR3 reads CASSLGTEQFF. CDR3 nucleotide sequence: TGTGCCAGCAGCTTGGGGACAGAGCAGTTCTTC.

This clone was seen a handful of times. This chain connects TRBV6-5 to TRBJ1-5, with 8 nucleotides matching TRBD1. CDR3 length: 14 residues. The V gene's germline CDR1 is MNHEY and CDR2 SVGAGI. V trimming: 8 bases; J trimming: 0 bases; junction bases outside the gene matches: 3. CDR3 amino acids: CASETGDSNQPQHF. CDR3 in DNA: TGTGCCAGCGAGACAGGGGATAGCAATCAGCCCCAGCATTTT.

A single count supports this clone. The V call is TRBV2, the J call TRBJ1-5; possibly TRBD1 for D (6 bases). Trimming stripped 5 bases from V and 6 bases from J, with 17 bases between. The length of the CDR3 is 15 residues. Looked up from germline, CDR1 is SNHLY and CDR2 is FYNNEI. CDR3 region: CASSTRTGWSQPQHF. The CDR3 DNA is TGTGCCAGCAGTACCCGCACAGGGTGGTCTCAGCCCCAGCATTTT.

To note about this clone: Other nucleotide sequences from this sample produce the same CDR3. V and J are TRBV5-4 and TRBJ2-1, with D perhaps TRBD1 (6 bases). The CDR3 spans 16 residues. Deletions cut 0 bases from V and 4 bases from J, with 14 bases between. Germline values: CDR1 SGHNT, CDR2 YYREEE (reference sequence). The CDR3 DNA sequence: TGTGCCAGCAGCTTGGCCTTTGGGGGCTCGTACAATGAGCAGTTCTTC. Translation gives CASSLAFGGSYNEQFF.

This chain uses TRBV19 with TRBJ1-4, with 8 positions matching TRBD1. CDR1 LNHDA and CDR2 SQIVND come from the germline V gene (reference sequence). The CDR3 runs to 15 residues. After removal of 5 bases from V and 1 base from J, the junction contained 3 bases not matched to a gene. CDR3 DNA sequence: TGTGCCAGTAGTCGACAGGGGATAACTAATGAAAAACTGTTTTTT. This encodes CASSRQGITNEKLFF.

This clone was seen a few times. The chain has TRBV6-6 and TRBJ2-7, with no clear D. Germline V CDR1 and CDR2: MNHNY, SVGAGI (reference sequence). The V gene lost 6 bases and the J gene lost 2 bases, with 11 bases spanning the gap. CDR3 length: 13 amino acids. The CDR3: CASRSEVTYEQYF. The CDR3 DNA follows: TGTGCCAGCAGGAGTGAGGTAACCTACGAGCAGTACTTC.

The V call is TRBV13, the J call TRBJ2-3, with D unclear. The V gene's germline CDR1 is PRHDT and CDR2 FYEKMQ (reference sequence). V was trimmed by 3 bases and J by 6 bases, leaving 10 bases between them. The CDR3 extends over 13 amino acids. CDR3 bases: TGTGCCAGCAGCTTCCAGGTCGCGGATACGCAGTATTTT. It encodes CASSFQVADTQYF.